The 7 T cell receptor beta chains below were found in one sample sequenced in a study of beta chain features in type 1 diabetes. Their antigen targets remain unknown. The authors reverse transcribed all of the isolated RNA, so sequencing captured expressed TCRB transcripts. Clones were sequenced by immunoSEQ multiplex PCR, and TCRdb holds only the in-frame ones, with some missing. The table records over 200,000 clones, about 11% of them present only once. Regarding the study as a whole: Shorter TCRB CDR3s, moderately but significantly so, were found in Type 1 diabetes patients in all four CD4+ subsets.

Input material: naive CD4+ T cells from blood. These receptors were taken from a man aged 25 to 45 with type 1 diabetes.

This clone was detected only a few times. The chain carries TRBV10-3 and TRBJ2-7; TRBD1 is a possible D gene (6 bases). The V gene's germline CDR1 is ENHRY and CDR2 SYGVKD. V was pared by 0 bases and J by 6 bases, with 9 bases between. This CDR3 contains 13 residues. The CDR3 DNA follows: TGTGCCATCAGTGAGTCGGGCAGGGGCGAGCAGTACTTC. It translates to CAISESGRGEQYF.

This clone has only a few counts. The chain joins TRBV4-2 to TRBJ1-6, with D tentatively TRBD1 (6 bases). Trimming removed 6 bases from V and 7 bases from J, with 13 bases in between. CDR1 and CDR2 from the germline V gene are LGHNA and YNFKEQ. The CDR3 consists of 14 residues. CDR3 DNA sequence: TGTGCCAGCAGGGTCTGGGGGCAGAATTCACCCCTCCACTTT. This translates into CASRVWGQNSPLHF.

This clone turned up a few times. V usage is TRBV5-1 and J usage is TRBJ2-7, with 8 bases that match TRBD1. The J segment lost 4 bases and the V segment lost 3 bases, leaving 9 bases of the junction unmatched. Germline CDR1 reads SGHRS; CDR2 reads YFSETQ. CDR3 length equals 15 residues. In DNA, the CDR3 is TGCGCCAGCAGCTGGGGCGAAGACAGGGGTTACGAGCAGTACTTC. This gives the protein CASSWGEDRGYEQYF. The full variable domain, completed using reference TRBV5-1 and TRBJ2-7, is KAGVTQTPRYLIKTRGQQVTLSCSPISGHRSVSWYQQTPGQGLQFLFEYFSETQRNKGNFPGRFSGRQFSNSRSEMNVSTLELGDSALYLCASSWGEDRGYEQYFGPGTRLTVT.

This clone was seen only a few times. CDR3 DNA: TGTGCCAGCGGAAAAGGGGGCTCTGGAAACACCATATATTTT. The encoded protein is CASGKGGSGNTIYF. The V gene is TRBV28, the J gene TRBJ1-3, with D possibly being TRBD1 (6 bases). The V end was cut by 8 bases, the J end by 0 bases, with 11 bases between. The CDR3 is 14 residues long. Germline lookup yields CDR1 MDHEN and CDR2 SYDVKM.

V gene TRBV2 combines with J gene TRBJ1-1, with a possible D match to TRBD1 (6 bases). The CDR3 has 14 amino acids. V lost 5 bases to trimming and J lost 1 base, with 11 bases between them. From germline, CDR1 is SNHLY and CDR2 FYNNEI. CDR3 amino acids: CASSSQGPNTEAFF. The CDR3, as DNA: TGTGCCAGCAGTTCACAGGGACCGAACACTGAAGCTTTCTTT.

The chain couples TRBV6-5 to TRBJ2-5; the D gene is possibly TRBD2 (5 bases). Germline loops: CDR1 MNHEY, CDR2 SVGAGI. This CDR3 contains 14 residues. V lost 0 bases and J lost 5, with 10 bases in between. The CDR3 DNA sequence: TGTGCCAGCAGTTACTCATTCAGAGGGGAGACCCAGTACTTC. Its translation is CASSYSFRGETQYF.

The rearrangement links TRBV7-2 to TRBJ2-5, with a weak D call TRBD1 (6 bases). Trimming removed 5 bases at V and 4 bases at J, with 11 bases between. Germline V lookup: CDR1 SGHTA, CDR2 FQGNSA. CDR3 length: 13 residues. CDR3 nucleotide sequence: TGTGCCAGCAGCGCGTCAGGGGTAGAGACCCAGTACTTC. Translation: CASSASGVETQYF.